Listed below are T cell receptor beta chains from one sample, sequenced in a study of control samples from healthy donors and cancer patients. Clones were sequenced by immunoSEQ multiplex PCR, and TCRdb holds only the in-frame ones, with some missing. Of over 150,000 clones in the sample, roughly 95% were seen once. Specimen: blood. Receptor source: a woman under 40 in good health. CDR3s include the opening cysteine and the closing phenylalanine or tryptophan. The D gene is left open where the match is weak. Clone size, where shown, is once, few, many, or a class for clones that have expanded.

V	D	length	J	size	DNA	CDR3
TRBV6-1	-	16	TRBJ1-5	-	TGTGCCAGCAGTGATGGACCCCCTCAGGGCAATCAGCCCCAGCATTTT	CASSDGPPQGNQPQHF
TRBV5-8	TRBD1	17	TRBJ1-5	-	TGTGCCAGCAACCGGGACAGGGGGCGCGAGGGGGATCAGCCCCAGCATTTT	CASNRDRGREGDQPQHF
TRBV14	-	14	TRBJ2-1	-	TGTGCCAGCAGCCCCCGGGGATTTGCACAAGAGCAGTTCTTC	CASSPRGFAQEQFF
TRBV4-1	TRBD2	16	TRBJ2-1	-	TGCGCCAGCAGCCAAGATGTGAGACTAGCGGGAGAGGGGCAGTTCTTC	CASSQDVRLAGEGQFF
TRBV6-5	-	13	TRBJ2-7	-	TGTGCCAGCAGTCCCAGTCACCCCTACGAGCAGTACTTC	CASSPSHPYEQYF
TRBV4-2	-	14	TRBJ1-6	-	TGTGCCAGCAGCCAAGGGGTAGGGGGTTCACCCCTCCACTTT	CASSQGVGGSPLHF
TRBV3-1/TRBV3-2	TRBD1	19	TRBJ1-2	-	TGTGCCAGCAGCCAACTTCTGGACAGGGGACGGGATGGTAACTATGGCTACACCTTC	CASSQLLDRGRDGNYGYTF
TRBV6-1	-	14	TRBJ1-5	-	TGTGCCAGCAGTGAAGCGAGCGAAGGTCAGCCCCAGCATTTT	CASSEASEGQPQHF
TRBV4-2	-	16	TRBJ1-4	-	TGTGCCAGCAGCCAAACAGGGCGGCCAACTAATGAAAAACTGTTTTTT	CASSQTGRPTNEKLFF
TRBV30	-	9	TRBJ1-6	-	TGTGCCTGGAGCCCCCCCCTCCACTTT	CAWSPPLHF
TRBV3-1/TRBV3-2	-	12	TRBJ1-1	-	TGTGCCAGCAGACCCTCTGGACAGGAAGCTTTCTTT	CASRPSGQEAFF
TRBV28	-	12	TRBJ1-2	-	TGTGCCAGCAGCCCTAATCAGGGGGGCTACACCTTC	CASSPNQGGYTF
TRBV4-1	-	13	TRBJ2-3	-	TGCGCCAGCAGCCGAGAGGAGTCAGTGACGCAGTATTTT	CASSREESVTQYF
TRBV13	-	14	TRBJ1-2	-	TGTGCCAGCAGCCTTGACAGGAGTAACTATGGCTACACCTTC	CASSLDRSNYGYTF
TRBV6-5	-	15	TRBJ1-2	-	TGTGCCAGCAGTAACCTTGGGGGGCGCGACTATGGCTACACCTTC	CASSNLGGRDYGYTF
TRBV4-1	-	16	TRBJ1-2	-	TGCGCCAGCAGCCAACCACAAAGGTTGCGGGGCTATGGCTACACCTTC	CASSQPQRLRGYGYTF
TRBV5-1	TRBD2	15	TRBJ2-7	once	TGCGCCAGCAGCCCCGGGGGGGTCAGCTCCTACGAGCAGTACTTC	CASSPGGVSSYEQYF
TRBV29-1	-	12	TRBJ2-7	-	TGCAGCGGGGGACACCAGATTGAGGAGCAGTACTTC	CSGGHQIEEQYF
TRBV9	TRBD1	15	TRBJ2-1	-	TGTGCCAGCAGCGTAGTGGGACAGGGAAAAAATGAGCAGTTCTTC	CASSVVGQGKNEQFF
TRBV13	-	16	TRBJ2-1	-	TGTGCCAGCAGCTTAGTGAGAGGGGGCTCCTACAATGAGCAGTTCTTC	CASSLVRGGSYNEQFF
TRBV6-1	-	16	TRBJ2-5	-	TGTGCCAGCAGTGACCCTAGCACGGCGTCGCCGGAGACCCAGTACTTC	CASSDPSTASPETQYF
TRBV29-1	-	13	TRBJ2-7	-	TGCAGCATTTCAGAGACAGATACCTACGAGCAGTACTTC	CSISETDTYEQYF
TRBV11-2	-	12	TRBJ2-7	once	TGTGCCAGCAGCCCACAGGAGGGAGAGCAGTACTTC	CASSPQEGEQYF
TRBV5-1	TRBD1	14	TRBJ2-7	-	TGCGCCAGCAGCTTGGGGGACAGGTTCTACGAGCAGTACTTC	CASSLGDRFYEQYF
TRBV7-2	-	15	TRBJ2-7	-	TGTGCCAGCAGCTTTACCGGACTAAGCTCCTACGAGCAGTACTTC	CASSFTGLSSYEQYF
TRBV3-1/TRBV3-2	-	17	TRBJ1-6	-	TGTGCCAGCAGCCACCGCGCTTGGGGGAAACCTAATTCACCCCTCCACTTT	CASSHRAWGKPNSPLHF
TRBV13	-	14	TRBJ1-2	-	TGTGCCAGCAGCCTGATTGACAGTATCAGTGGCTACACCTTC	CASSLIDSISGYTF
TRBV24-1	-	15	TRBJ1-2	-	TGTGCCACCTCTCCAGGGACGTCACTGGGCTATGGCTACACCTTC	CATSPGTSLGYGYTF
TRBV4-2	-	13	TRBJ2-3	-	TGTGCCAGCAGCCAAACTAGCACAGATACGCAGTATTTT	CASSQTSTDTQYF